This entry lists 24 T cell receptor beta chains sequenced from one sample in a study of blood T cell repertoires in COVID-19. Clones were sequenced by immunoSEQ multiplex PCR, and TCRdb holds only the in-frame ones, with some missing. The table includes roughly 200,000 clones, approximately 81% detected once. The sequenced sample consisted of PBMCs or T cells enriched from blood (not recorded which). The receptors shown here come from a man aged 35 to 55 who had recovered from COVID-19.

The J gene is TRBJ2-1, the V gene TRBV7-3; a possible D gene is TRBD1 (5 bases). CDR1 and CDR2 from the germline V gene are SGHTA and FQGTGA. V was clipped by 5 bases and J by 3 bases, with 8 bases between them. CDR3 length equals 13 residues. The CDR3 spells CASSTDSYNEQFF. CDR3 DNA sequence: TGTGCCAGCAGCACAGACAGCTACAATGAGCAGTTCTTC.

The chain has TRBV9 and TRBJ1-6, with TRBD1 identical over 8 bases. V dropped 0 bases and J dropped 7; count of bases not matched to a gene: 3. This CDR3 contains 15 residues. Per the germline V gene, CDR1 is SGDLS and CDR2 is YYNGEE. The CDR3 DNA reads as TGTGCCAGCAGCGTAGAGCAGGGGGCGAATTCACCCCTCCACTTT. Translating it yields CASSVEQGANSPLHF.

The chain couples TRBV6-5 to TRBJ1-5; D remains unclear. Germline values: CDR1 MNHEY, CDR2 SVGAGI. V lost 2 bases, J lost 7 bases, and 12 bases lay in between. CDR3 length: 14 amino acids. CDR3 amino acids: CASSYRYPKQPQHF. DNA of the CDR3: TGTGCCAGCAGTTACCGGTACCCAAAGCAGCCCCAGCATTTT.

The genes are TRBV7-8 and TRBJ2-5; perhaps TRBD2 as D (5 bases). Germline V gene lookup returns CDR1 SGHVS and CDR2 FQNEAQ. This CDR3 region has 16 residues. Trimming took off 2 bases at V and 1 base at J, with 14 bases between the two ends. The CDR3 loop is CASSLRLLGVQETQYF. Written as DNA, the CDR3 is TGTGCCAGCAGCTTACGTCTACTAGGAGTCCAAGAGACCCAGTACTTC.

The rearrangement uses TRBV7-6 and TRBJ2-7, with 10 bases identical to TRBD2. Germline CDR1 reads SGHVS; CDR2 reads FNYEAQ. V lost 4 bases, J lost 3 bases, and 12 bases stayed unmatched. The CDR3 is made up of 17 amino acids. CDR3 sequence: CASSSLAPSGRFYEQYF. CDR3 nucleotides: TGTGCCAGCAGCTCCCTGGCGCCTAGCGGGAGATTCTACGAGCAGTACTTC.

The chain uses TRBV12-3 or TRBV12-4 and TRBJ1-3; D not resolved. The CDR3 runs 13 residues. V was cut by 2 bases and J by 4 bases, with 6 bases left in between. CDR3 residues: CASSLTRGNTIYF. CDR3 DNA: TGTGCCAGCAGTTTAACGCGAGGAAACACCATATATTTT.

J is TRBJ1-2 and V is TRBV27; a weak D match, TRBD1 (5 bases). The CDR3 covers 13 residues. Germline CDR1 is MNHEY and CDR2 is SMNVEV (reference sequence). The ends were cut back, 7 bases at V and 4 bases at J, with 13 bases in the middle. CDR3 residues: CASTPGGTYGYTF. The CDR3 DNA reads as TGTGCCAGCACCCCCGGGGGGACCTATGGCTACACCTTC.

The CDR3 nucleotides are TGTGCCAGCAGCTTCGGTGATATAGGGGAGCTGTTTTTT. Residues: CASSFGDIGELFF. J is TRBJ2-2 and V is TRBV12-3 or TRBV12-4; D uncertain. Trimming stripped 6 bases from V and 8 bases from J, with 13 bases between. The CDR3 has 13 amino acids.

The rearrangement joins TRBV19 to TRBJ2-1; 10 bases agree with TRBD2. Per germline, CDR1 LNHDA and CDR2 SQIVND (reference sequence). This CDR3 is 17 amino acids long. The J segment lost 9 bases and the V segment lost 3 bases, leaving 14 bases of the junction unmatched. CDR3 residues: CASSMDLAGASVSEQFF. In nucleotides, the CDR3 is TGTGCCAGTAGTATGGACCTAGCGGGGGCCTCTGTAAGTGAGCAGTTCTTC.

This clone was observed once. This chain uses TRBV5-1 with TRBJ1-4; no reliable D call. The V end lost 0 bases, the J end lost 4 bases, and 10 bases lay between the germline ends. There are 15 residues in the CDR3. Germline CDR1 SGHRS, CDR2 YFSETQ. DNA of the CDR3: TGCGCCAGCAGCTTGGACGGGAAAAGTAATGAAAAACTGTTTTTT. Translating it yields CASSLDGKSNEKLFF. The whole variable domain, filled in from reference TRBV5-1 and TRBJ1-4, reads KAGVTQTPRYLIKTRGQQVTLSCSPISGHRSVSWYQQTPGQGLQFLFEYFSETQRNKGNFPGRFSGRQFSNSRSEMNVSTLELGDSALYLCASSLDGKSNEKLFFGSGTQLSVL.

V gene TRBV5-6 combines with J gene TRBJ1-2, with 7 nucleotides matching TRBD1. The CDR3 totals 14 residues. CDR1 and CDR2 (germline): SGHDT, YYEEEE. J gave up 0 bases and V 4 bases, and 3 bases lay outside the gene matches. The CDR3 coding sequence is TGTGCCAGCAGCCCACAGGGGACTAACTATGGCTACACCTTC. Its protein product is CASSPQGTNYGYTF.

This chain uses TRBV5-1 with TRBJ2-7; TRBD1 aligns across 8 bases. Germline V gene sequence: CDR1 SGHRS, CDR2 YFSETQ. There are 14 residues in the CDR3. V was pared by 5 bases and J by 5 bases, with 9 bases of the junction left unmatched. The CDR3: CASSPRQGAHEQYF. For the CDR3, the DNA is TGCGCCAGCAGTCCACGGCAGGGGGCCCACGAGCAGTACTTC.

This clone was seen more than once but under ten times. This chain connects TRBV15 to TRBJ1-4; 10 bases map to TRBD1. Germline values: CDR1 LNHNV, CDR2 YYDKDF (reference sequence). The V and J ends lost 1 base and 7 bases, in that order; junction bases with no gene match: 15. This CDR3 region has 19 residues. Written as DNA, the CDR3 is TGTGCCACCAGCAGAGGAGGCGTTTTGACAGGGGGCATCGGTGAAAAACTGTTTTTT. This translates into CATSRGGVLTGGIGEKLFF.

V usage is TRBV5-1 and J usage is TRBJ1-6; no clear D. The CDR3 consists of 14 residues. The V gene's germline CDR1 is SGHRS and CDR2 YFSETQ. The ends were cut back, 2 bases at V and 5 bases at J, with 8 bases in the middle. CDR3 nucleotide sequence: TGCGCCAGCAGCTTAGGCCAGGATAATTCACCCCTCCACTTT. It encodes CASSLGQDNSPLHF.

The chain carries TRBV9 and TRBJ2-7, with D maybe TRBD1 (5 bases). CDR3 length: 12 amino acids. The germline V gene has CDR1 SGDLS and CDR2 YYNGEE. V lost 0 bases, J lost 6 bases, and 7 bases lay in between. The CDR3 sequence: CASSVGQGEQYF. The CDR3 bases are TGTGCCAGCAGCGTAGGCCAGGGCGAGCAGTACTTC.

V is TRBV4-1 and J is TRBJ1-4; D is perhaps TRBD1 (5 bases). Germline lookup yields CDR1 MGHRA and CDR2 YSYEKL. Trimming stripped 3 bases from V and 6 bases from J, with 14 bases between. The CDR3 extends over 15 amino acids. The CDR3: CASSHYDSSYEKLFF. CDR3 nucleotides: TGCGCCAGCAGCCATTACGACAGTAGTTATGAAAAACTGTTTTTT.

The chain carries TRBV19 and TRBJ2-1, with D possibly matching TRBD2 (6 bases). V dropped 1 base and J dropped 5 bases, with 15 bases sitting between them. The germline V gene has CDR1 LNHDA and CDR2 SQIVND (reference sequence). The CDR3 spans 16 residues. CDR3 DNA: TGTGCCAGTAGTATAGTTGCCGGGAGTGAAAACAATGAGCAGTTCTTC. It is translated as CASSIVAGSENNEQFF.

This sequence joins TRBV2 and TRBJ2-3; 14 bases align to TRBD2. CDR3 size: 18 residues. The germline V gene encodes CDR1 SNHLY and CDR2 FYNNEI. Unmatched junction bases numbered 6, after V lost 0 bases and J lost 4 bases. CDR3: CASSEAQGLAGVPDTQYF. For the CDR3, the DNA is TGTGCCAGCAGTGAAGCGCAGGGACTAGCGGGAGTGCCAGATACGCAGTATTTT.

The V call is TRBV5-4, the J call TRBJ1-1; D not resolved. The CDR3 loop spans 16 amino acids. Germline-derived CDR1 and CDR2 are SGHNT and YYREEE (reference sequence). With 3 bases removed from V and 1 base from J, the gap between germline ends came to 16 bases. The CDR3 spells CASSSGKRASNTEAFF. In DNA form, the CDR3 reads TGTGCCAGCAGCTCTGGAAAGAGGGCGTCGAACACTGAAGCTTTCTTT.

The chain combines TRBV2 with TRBJ1-4, with 10 bases aligning to TRBD1. Germline V gene lookup returns CDR1 SNHLY and CDR2 FYNNEI. The CDR3 is made up of 13 amino acids. Trimming at V came to 10 bases and at J to 10 bases, leaving 9 bases not matched to a gene. The CDR3 coding sequence is TGTGCCACCCGGGGGACAGGGGATGCAAAACTGTTTTTT. This sequence encodes CATRGTGDAKLFF.

In its sample, this clone was seen a few times. This CDR3 is also generated by other DNA sequences in the sample. This chain connects TRBV9 to TRBJ1-2; 7 positions match TRBD1. J lost 2 bases, V lost 0 bases, and 1 base had no gene match. There are 14 residues in the CDR3. CDR1 and CDR2 (germline): SGDLS, YYNGEE. The CDR3 spells CASSVAGGNYGYTF. CDR3 bases: TGTGCCAGCAGCGTAGCAGGGGGGAACTATGGCTACACCTTC.

The chain carries TRBV3-1 (or the pseudogene TRBV3-2) and TRBJ2-7; the match to TRBD2 covers 10 bases. Germline lookup yields CDR1 LGHDT and CDR2 YNNKEL (reference sequence). This CDR3 has 17 amino acids. Trimming cost V 1 base and J 3 bases; bases outside gene matches: 9. The CDR3 DNA reads as TGTGCCAGCAGCCAAGGGTGGACTAGCGGAGGGGGCTACGAGCAGTACTTC. This sequence encodes CASSQGWTSGGGYEQYF.

This sequence joins TRBV29-1 and TRBJ2-1; 7 bases align to TRBD2. The V gene end was trimmed by 4 bases and the J gene end by 8 bases; junction bases not matched to a gene: 14. From germline, CDR1 is SQVTM and CDR2 ANQGSEA. The length of the CDR3 is 15 residues. The CDR3 DNA reads TGCAGCGTTGTGGGAGCGGGAAGTCGGAAAGATGAGCAGTTCTTC. Translation gives CSVVGAGSRKDEQFF.

The chain uses TRBV6-4 and TRBJ2-2; D call uncertain. Germline V lookup: CDR1 MRHNA, CDR2 SNTAGT. CDR3 length: 14 amino acids. Trimming cost V 0 bases and J 3 bases, with 5 bases left between them. CDR3 DNA sequence: TGTGCCAGCAGTGACTCGACACACACCGGGGAGCTGTTTTTT. Translated, it gives CASSDSTHTGELFF.